This T cell receptor beta chain was recorded in a study of T-cell reconstitution after alpha-beta-depleted transplantation in children. CDR3 length equals 16 residues. Germline CDR1 MDHEN, CDR2 SYDVKM. V was clipped by 3 bases and J by 0 bases, with 12 bases between them. A TCRbeta library incorporating unique molecular identifiers was prepared. Using its own MiXCR run on the PCR reads, TCRdb lists one record per CDR3 protein. Of hundreds of thousands of distinct CDR3 sequences listed, roughly 13% were seen once; the top ten hold over 2%. To note about this clonotype: The antigen remains undetermined.

Study findings and constraints: Alpha-beta T cells present about two months after transplant were reported to originate from several hundred expanded graft clones. T cells produced anew were the main source of T-cell counts and diversity one year after transplant.

This TCR came from a male patient younger than 18 who had a stem cell transplant for acute myeloid leukemia, so the T cells may come from the graft donor. Sequenced here: PBMCs, mostly from graft donor cells, sampled 360 days after TCRalphabeta/CD19-depleted stem cell transplant. V and J are TRBV28 and TRBJ2-4; D is perhaps TRBD2 (5 bases). CDR3 coding DNA: TGTGCCAGCAGTTTTAGAGGGATCCAAGCCAAAAACATTCAGTACTTC. This translates into CASSFRGIQAKNIQYF.